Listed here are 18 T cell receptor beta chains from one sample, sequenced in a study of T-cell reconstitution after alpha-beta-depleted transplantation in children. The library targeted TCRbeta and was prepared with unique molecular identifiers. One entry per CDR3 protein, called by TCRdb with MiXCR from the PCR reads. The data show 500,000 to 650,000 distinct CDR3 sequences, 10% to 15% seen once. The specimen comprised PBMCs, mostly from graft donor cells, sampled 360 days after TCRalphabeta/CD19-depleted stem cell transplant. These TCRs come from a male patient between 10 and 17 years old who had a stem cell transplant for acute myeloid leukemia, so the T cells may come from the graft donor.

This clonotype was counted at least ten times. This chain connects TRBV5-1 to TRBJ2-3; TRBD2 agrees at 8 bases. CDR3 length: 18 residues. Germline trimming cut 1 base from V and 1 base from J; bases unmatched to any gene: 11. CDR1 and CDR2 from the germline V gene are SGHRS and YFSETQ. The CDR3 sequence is CASSLLALAVGGTDTQYF. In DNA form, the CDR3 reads TGCGCCAGCAGCTTGTTAGCACTAGCGGTGGGAGGCACAGATACGCAGTATTTT. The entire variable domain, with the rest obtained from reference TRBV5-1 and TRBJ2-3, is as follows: KAGVTQTPRYLIKTRGQQVTLSCSPISGHRSVSWYQQTPGQGLQFLFEYFSETQRNKGNFPGRFSGRQFSNSRSEMNVSTLELGDSALYLCASSLLALAVGGTDTQYFGPGTRLTVL.

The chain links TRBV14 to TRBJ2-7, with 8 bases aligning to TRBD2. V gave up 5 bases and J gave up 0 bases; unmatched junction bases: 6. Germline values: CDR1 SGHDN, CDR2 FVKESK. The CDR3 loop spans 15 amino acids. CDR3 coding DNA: TGTGCCAGCAGCTTACTAGCGGCAAGCTCCTACGAGCAGTACTTC. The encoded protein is CASSLLAASSYEQYF.

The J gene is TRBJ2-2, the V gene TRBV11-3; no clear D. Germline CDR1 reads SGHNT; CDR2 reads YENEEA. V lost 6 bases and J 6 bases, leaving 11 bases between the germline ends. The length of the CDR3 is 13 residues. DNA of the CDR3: TGTGCCAGCAGTCCTAGGGAAGCCGGGGAGCTGTTTTTT. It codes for CASSPREAGELFF.

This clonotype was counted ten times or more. The CDR3 sequence is CSARVVNRGFYEQYF. As DNA, the CDR3 is TGCAGTGCTAGAGTGGTGAACAGGGGATTCTACGAGCAGTACTTC. The chain uses TRBV20-1 and TRBJ2-7; TRBD1 matches at 7 bases. Germline CDR1 DFQATT, CDR2 SNEGSKA (reference sequence). The junction had 9 bases not matched to a gene; V was cut back by 1 base and J by 3 bases. The CDR3 is 15 amino acids.

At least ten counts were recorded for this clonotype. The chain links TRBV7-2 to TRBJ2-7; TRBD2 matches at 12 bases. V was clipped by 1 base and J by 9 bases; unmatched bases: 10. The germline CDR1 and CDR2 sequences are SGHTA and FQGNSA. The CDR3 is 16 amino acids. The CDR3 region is CASSLGTSGIQQAQYF. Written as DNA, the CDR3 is TGTGCCAGCAGCTTAGGGACTAGCGGGATTCAGCAGGCGCAGTACTTC.

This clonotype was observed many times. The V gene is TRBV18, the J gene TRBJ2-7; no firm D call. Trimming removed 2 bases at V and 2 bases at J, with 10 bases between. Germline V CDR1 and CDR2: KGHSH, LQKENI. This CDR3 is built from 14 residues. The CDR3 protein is CASSPYGRPYEQYF. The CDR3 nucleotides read TGTGCCAGCTCACCATATGGCCGCCCCTACGAGCAGTACTTC. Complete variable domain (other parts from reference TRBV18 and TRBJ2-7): NAGVMQNPRHLVRRRGQEARLRCSPMKGHSHVYWYRQLPEEGLKFMVYLQKENIIDESGMPKERFSAEFPKEGPSILRIQQVVRGDSAAYFCASSPYGRPYEQYFGPGTRLTVT.

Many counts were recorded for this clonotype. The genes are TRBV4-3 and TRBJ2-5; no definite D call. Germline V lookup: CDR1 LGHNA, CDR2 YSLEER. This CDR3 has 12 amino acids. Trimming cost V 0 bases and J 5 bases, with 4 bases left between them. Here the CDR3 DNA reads TGCGCCAGCAGCCAAGATCGGGAGACCCAGTACTTC. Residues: CASSQDRETQYF.

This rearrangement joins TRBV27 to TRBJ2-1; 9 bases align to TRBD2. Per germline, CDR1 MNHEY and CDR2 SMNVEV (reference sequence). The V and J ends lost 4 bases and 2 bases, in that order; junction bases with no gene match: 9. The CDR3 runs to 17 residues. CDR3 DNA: TGTGCCAGCAGTTCCCGGATAGCGGGAGTGCCCTACAATGAGCAGTTCTTC. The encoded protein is CASSSRIAGVPYNEQFF.

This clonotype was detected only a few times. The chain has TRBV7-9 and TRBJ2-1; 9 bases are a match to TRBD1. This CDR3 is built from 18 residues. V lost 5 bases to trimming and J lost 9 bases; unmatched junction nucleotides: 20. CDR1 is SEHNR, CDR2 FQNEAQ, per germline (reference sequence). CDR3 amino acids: CASSRKGTGTLQEGEQFF. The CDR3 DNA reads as TGTGCCAGCAGCCGAAAAGGGACAGGGACCCTCCAAGAGGGTGAGCAGTTCTTC. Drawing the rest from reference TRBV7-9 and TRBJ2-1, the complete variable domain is DTGVSQNPRHKITKRGQNVTFRCDPISEHNRLYWYRQTLGQGPEFLTYFQNEAQLEKSRLLSDRFSAERPKGSFSTLEIQRTEQGDSAMYLCASSRKGTGTLQEGEQFFGPGTRLTVL.

CDR3 residues: CASSLEWGSAGNEQFF. The CDR3 DNA follows: TGTGCCAGCAGCTTGGAGTGGGGTTCGGCGGGGAATGAGCAGTTCTTC. This sequence joins TRBV5-5 and TRBJ2-1; D perhaps matches TRBD2 (6 bases). CDR1 and CDR2 (germline): SGHKS, YYEKEE (reference sequence). This CDR3 region has 16 residues. V lost 0 bases and J 7 bases, leaving 17 bases between the germline ends. Full variable domain (outside the CDR3, taken from reference TRBV5-5 and TRBJ2-1): DAGVTQSPTHLIKTRGQQVTLRCSPISGHKSVSWYQQVLGQGPQFIFQYYEKEERGRGNFPDRFSARQFPNYSSELNVNALLLGDSALYLCASSLEWGSAGNEQFFGPGTRLTVL.

The CDR3 protein is CSADRPAGAYEQYF. Here the CDR3 DNA reads TGCAGTGCTGACCGACCAGCTGGGGCCTACGAGCAGTACTTC. This sequence joins TRBV20-1 and TRBJ2-7; D remains unclear. The germline V gene has CDR1 DFQATT and CDR2 SNEGSKA (reference sequence). The CDR3 has 14 amino acids. Trimming cost V 5 bases and J 2 bases, with 16 bases left between them.

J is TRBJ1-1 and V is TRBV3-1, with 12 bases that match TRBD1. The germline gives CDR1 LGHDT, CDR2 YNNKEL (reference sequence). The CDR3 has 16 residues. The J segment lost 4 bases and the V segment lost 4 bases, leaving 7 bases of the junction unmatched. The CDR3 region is CASSLARGQGATEAFF. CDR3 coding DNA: TGTGCCAGCAGCCTAGCTCGGGGACAGGGGGCCACTGAAGCTTTCTTT.

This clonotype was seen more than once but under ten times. CDR3 sequence: CSVARTSSLSGELFF. The CDR3 DNA is TGCAGCGTTGCTCGGACTAGTTCTTTATCCGGGGAGCTGTTTTTT. The chain recombines TRBV29-1 with TRBJ2-2, with 7 bases matching TRBD2. CDR1 and CDR2 (germline): SQVTM, ANQGSEA. J was trimmed by 6 bases and V by 4 bases; bases with no gene match: 11. The length of the CDR3 is 15 residues.

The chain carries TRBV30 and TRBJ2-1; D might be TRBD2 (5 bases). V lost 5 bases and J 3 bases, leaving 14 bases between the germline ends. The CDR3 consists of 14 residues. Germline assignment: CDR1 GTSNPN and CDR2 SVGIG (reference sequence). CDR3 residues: CAWLAGLNYNEQFF. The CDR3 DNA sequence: TGTGCCTGGTTGGCGGGTCTCAACTACAATGAGCAGTTCTTC. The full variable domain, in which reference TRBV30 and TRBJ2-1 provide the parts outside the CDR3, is SQTIHQWPATLVQPVGSPLSLECTVEGTSNPNLYWYRQAAGRGLQLLFYSVGIGQISSEVPQNLSASRPQDRQFILSSKKLLLSDSGFYLCAWLAGLNYNEQFFGPGTRLTVL.

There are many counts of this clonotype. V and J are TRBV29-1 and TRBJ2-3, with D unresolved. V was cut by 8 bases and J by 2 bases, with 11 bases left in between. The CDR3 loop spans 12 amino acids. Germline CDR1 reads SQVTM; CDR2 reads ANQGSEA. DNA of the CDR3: TGCAGCCTGATTTACCACACAGATACGCAGTATTTT. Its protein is CSLIYHTDTQYF.

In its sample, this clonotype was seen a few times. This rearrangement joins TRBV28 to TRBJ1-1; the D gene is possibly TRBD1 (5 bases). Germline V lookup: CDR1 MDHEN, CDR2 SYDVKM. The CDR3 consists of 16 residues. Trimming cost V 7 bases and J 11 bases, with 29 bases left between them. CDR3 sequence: CASITFFGRGPKNAFF. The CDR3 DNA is TGTGCCAGCATCACCTTTTTTGGGAGGGGCCCAAAGAATGCTTTCTTT.

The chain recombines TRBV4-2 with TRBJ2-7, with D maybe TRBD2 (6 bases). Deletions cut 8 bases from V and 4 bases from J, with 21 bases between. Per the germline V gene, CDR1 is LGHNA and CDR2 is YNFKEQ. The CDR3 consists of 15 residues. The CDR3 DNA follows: TGTGCCAGCCTCAAAGCCGGGGGAGGAGGGTACGAGCAGTACTTC. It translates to CASLKAGGGGYEQYF.

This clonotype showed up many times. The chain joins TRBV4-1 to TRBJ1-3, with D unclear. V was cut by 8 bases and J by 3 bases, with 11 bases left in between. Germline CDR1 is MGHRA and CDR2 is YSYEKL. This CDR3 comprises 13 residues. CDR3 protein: CASGLGGGNTIYF. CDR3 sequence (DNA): TGCGCCAGCGGACTTGGTGGTGGAAACACCATATATTTT.